The rows below give T cell receptor beta chains drawn from one sample of a study of T cell responses to AZD1222 COVID-19 vaccine. Sequencing used immunoSEQ multiplex PCR; TCRdb keeps in-frame clones, though not all of them. In the table there are about 94,000 clones, over 75% of which are singletons. The sample here was peripheral blood, taken on day 0 of AZD1222 vaccination. These receptors were collected from an adult in good health. Each CDR3 is given with its conserved first and last residue. A D gene is named only where the DNA matches it firmly. Clone sizes are given selectively: once, few, many, or a class where the clone is expanded.

v_gene	d_gene	abundance	j_gene	CDR3nt	CDR3aa
TRBV7-3	TRBD1	once	TRBJ2-5	TGTGCCAGCAGCGATCCGACAGGGGACCAAGAGACCCAGTACTTC	CASSDPTGDQETQYF
TRBV4-2	NA	NA	TRBJ1-1	TGTGCCAGCAGCCAAGATCCTGGGGGGAGAACTGAAGCTTTCTTT	CASSQDPGGRTEAFF
TRBV7-2	NA	NA	TRBJ2-4	TGTGCCAGCAGTTTGAATATGTGGGGTGGGGACATTCAGTACTTC	CASSLNMWGGDIQYF
TRBV5-1	TRBD1	NA	TRBJ1-1	TGCGCCAGCAGAGTTCAGGGGGCGATCACTGAAGCTTTCTTT	CASRVQGAITEAFF
TRBV27	NA	NA	TRBJ1-2	TGTGCCAGCAGTCCCGGAGGGGGTGATGGCTACACCTTC	CASSPGGGDGYTF
TRBV3-1/TRBV3-2	TRBD1	NA	TRBJ2-7	TGTGCCAGCAGCCCTTCGGGACAGGGCTACGAGCAGTACTTC	CASSPSGQGYEQYF
TRBV5-5	NA	NA	TRBJ2-3	TGTGCCAGCAGCTTTAGACTAGGGGTAGATACGCAGTATTTT	CASSFRLGVDTQYF
TRBV20-1	TRBD1	NA	TRBJ1-3	TGCAGTGCCCCGACAGGGAACACCATATATTTT	CSAPTGNTIYF
TRBV18	TRBD1	NA	TRBJ1-6	TGTGCCAGCTCACCAGGGGCGGGACAGCATTCACCCCTCCACTTT	CASSPGAGQHSPLHF
TRBV29-1	NA	NA	TRBJ2-1	TGCAGCGTTGATTCCAGGGACTACAATGAGCAGTTCTTC	CSVDSRDYNEQFF
TRBV28	NA	NA	TRBJ1-2	TGTGCCAGCAGTTTTAGGAACTATGGCTACACCTTC	CASSFRNYGYTF
TRBV7-2	NA	NA	TRBJ1-3	TGTGCCAGCAGCTCCCAGGACAGATCTGGAAACACCATATATTTT	CASSSQDRSGNTIYF
TRBV19	TRBD1	NA	TRBJ1-1	TGTGCCAGTAGTACTACAGGGGCCCGCCATGAAGCTTTCTTT	CASSTTGARHEAFF
TRBV19	TRBD1	NA	TRBJ1-5	TGTGCCAGTAGTATCCGCACAGGGGGAGATAGCAATCAGCCCCAGCATTTT	CASSIRTGGDSNQPQHF
TRBV6-2/TRBV6-3	TRBD2	NA	TRBJ2-7	TGTGCCAGCAGTCCCCTCCGAGGACTAGCGTCCTACGAGCAGTACTTC	CASSPLRGLASYEQYF
TRBV7-3	TRBD2	NA	TRBJ2-1	TGTGCCAGCAGCTTAACGAGGGGAGGGTACAATGAGCAGTTCTTC	CASSLTRGGYNEQFF
TRBV30	NA	NA	TRBJ1-4	TGTGCCTGGAGTGACGGGTTATGGGAAAAACTGTTTTTT	CAWSDGLWEKLFF
TRBV6-5	TRBD1	NA	TRBJ1-3	TGTGCCAGCAGACCCACAGGGGGGCGAAACACCATATATTTT	CASRPTGGRNTIYF
TRBV7-9	TRBD2	NA	TRBJ2-3	TGTGCCAGCAGCCTCCGACTAGCGGGGATCGCAGATACGCAGTATTTT	CASSLRLAGIADTQYF
TRBV11-1	NA	NA	TRBJ1-4	TGTGCCAGCAGTCGCAGGGATGAAAAACTGTTTTTT	CASSRRDEKLFF
TRBV7-2	NA	NA	TRBJ1-2	TGTGCCAGCAGCTTAGCGCTGGATCGCGGCTACACCTTC	CASSLALDRGYTF
TRBV3-1/TRBV3-2	NA	NA	TRBJ1-2	TGTGCCAGCAGCCAGGTCAGGGTAGGTTACACCTTC	CASSQVRVGYTF
TRBV14	NA	NA	TRBJ1-1	TGTGCCAGCAGCCCCGGGACGGCGAACACTGAAGCTTTCTTT	CASSPGTANTEAFF
TRBV3-1/TRBV3-2	NA	NA	TRBJ1-1	TGTGCCAGCAGCCGGACAGTTAACACTGAAGCTTTCTTT	CASSRTVNTEAFF
TRBV5-1	TRBD1	NA	TRBJ2-5	TGCGCCAGCAGCCCCGGACAGGTCCAAGAGACCCAGTACTTC	CASSPGQVQETQYF
TRBV12-5	TRBD1	few	TRBJ2-1	TGTGCTAGTGGCCGGGACAGGCTCTACAATGAGCAGTTCTTC	CASGRDRLYNEQFF
TRBV3-1/TRBV3-2	TRBD2	NA	TRBJ2-5	TGTGCCAGCAGCCAAGAATTGGCAGCGGGGGCGGAGACCCAGTACTTC	CASSQELAAGAETQYF
TRBV4-3	TRBD1	NA	TRBJ1-6	TGCGCCAGCAGCCAAGATTTGCGGACAGGGGAAAGTCTCTTTCCTTATTCACCCCTCCACTTT	CASSQDLRTGESLFPYSPLHF
TRBV4-3	NA	NA	TRBJ1-4	TGCGCCAGCAGCCAAGGAAATGGAAAACTGTTTTTT	CASSQGNGKLFF
TRBV5-1	TRBD1	once	TRBJ2-1	TGCGCCAGCAGCCCAGGGACAGGGGGTAATGAGCAGTTCTTC	CASSPGTGGNEQFF
TRBV3-1/TRBV3-2	NA	NA	TRBJ2-5	TGTGCCAGCAGCCCCACTCGGTGGGGGGCGGGGGAGACCCAGTACTTC	CASSPTRWGAGETQYF
TRBV5-8	NA	NA	TRBJ2-5	TGTGCCAGCAGCTTGGGGGTCAGGCAGGTTCGTGAGACCCAGTACTTC	CASSLGVRQVRETQYF
TRBV7-6	NA	NA	TRBJ2-1	TGTGCCAGCAGCGTGGACATCCTGAGCTCCTACAATGAGCAGTTCTTC	CASSVDILSSYNEQFF
TRBV11-2	TRBD1	NA	TRBJ1-3	TGTGCCAGCAGCTTAGTGGGGACAGCTAAACTCTCTGGAAACACCATATATTTT	CASSLVGTAKLSGNTIYF
TRBV2	TRBD2	NA	TRBJ2-3	TGTGCCAGCAGCGCTGGGAGGGGCTCCACAGATACGCAGTATTTT	CASSAGRGSTDTQYF